A single sample gave rise to the 21 T cell receptor beta chains below, sequenced in a study of blood T cells in healthy people across ages. Combining a sample-barcoded 5' primer with a J-beta primer mix, a second PCR ran for roughly 6 to 12 cycles. TCRdb re-analysed the 5' RACE reads in MiXCR, keeping a single row per CDR3 protein. Counted here are more than 1 million distinct CDR3 sequences, under 45% occurring once; the ten biggest clones make up over 15%. Sequences were obtained from blood. All receptors derive from a woman aged 60 to 75 in good health.

The chain links TRBV29-1 to TRBJ2-5; 9 positions agree with TRBD1. The CDR3 has 18 amino acids. With 0 bases clipped from V and 0 bases from J, the junction kept 11 bases outside the gene matches. Germline loops: CDR1 SQVTM, CDR2 ANQGSEA. The CDR3 DNA is TGCAGCGTTGAAGATCGCGGGGACAGGGACCCGTACCAAGAGACCCAGTACTTC. Translating gives CSVEDRGDRDPYQETQYF.

The V and J genes are TRBV20-1 and TRBJ1-1; TRBD1 might be the D (5 bases). V lost 0 bases to trimming and J lost 1 base, with 9 bases between them. This CDR3 is 14 amino acids long. Per germline, CDR1 DFQATT and CDR2 SNEGSKA (reference sequence). The CDR3 loop is CSAREVGENTEAFF. CDR3 in DNA: TGCAGTGCTAGAGAGGTAGGGGAGAACACTGAAGCTTTCTTT.

This clonotype has only one observation. The J gene is TRBJ2-3, the V gene TRBV2; TRBD2 aligns across 9 bases. In germline, CDR1 is SNHLY, CDR2 FYNNEI. The junction had 11 bases not matched to a gene; V was cut back by 7 bases and J by 6 bases. This CDR3 comprises 15 residues. The CDR3 spells CASTAPSGAPDTQYF. DNA of the CDR3: TGTGCCAGCACCGCGCCTAGCGGGGCCCCCGATACGCAGTATTTT.

This clonotype was counted once. CDR3 in DNA: TGTGCCAGCAGCCTACTAGCTGCCGGTGTAGATACGCAGTATTTT. It translates to CASSLLAAGVDTQYF. The rearrangement uses TRBV7-2 and TRBJ2-3, with D tentatively TRBD2 (6 bases). The CDR3 is 15 amino acids. V gave up 5 bases and J gave up 5 bases, with 17 bases separating them. From germline, CDR1 is SGHTA and CDR2 FQGNSA.

This clonotype showed up just a few times. CDR3 nucleotide sequence: TGCGCCAGCAGCACTTCAGGGGGGCAGGGCGAGCAGTACTTC. It specifies CASSTSGGQGEQYF. This sequence joins TRBV5-1 and TRBJ2-7; tentatively, D is TRBD1 (7 bases). The V end was cut by 4 bases, the J end by 6 bases, with 17 bases between. The germline V gene encodes CDR1 SGHRS and CDR2 YFSETQ. This CDR3 spans 14 amino acids.

This clonotype has more than one count but fewer than ten. The genes are TRBV5-1 and TRBJ2-5; perhaps TRBD2 as D (7 bases). Germline CDR1 is SGHRS and CDR2 is YFSETQ. V was pared by 0 bases and J by 11 bases, with 20 bases between. The CDR3 loop spans 15 amino acids. For the CDR3, the DNA is TGCGCCAGCAGCTTGGAAGGGGGGGACTACGAAGAGCAGTACTTC. Encoded protein: CASSLEGGDYEEQYF.

The V and J genes are TRBV5-1 and TRBJ2-1; the match to TRBD1 covers 12 bases. The CDR3 extends over 15 amino acids. The ends lost 3 bases at V and 12 bases at J; junction bases unmatched: 10. Germline-derived CDR1 and CDR2 are SGHRS and YFSETQ. The CDR3 DNA is TGCGCCAGCAGCTGGGATAGCGGGACAGGGGGCGTGCAGTTCTTC. Amino acid sequence: CASSWDSGTGGVQFF.

This clonotype has only a few counts. The J gene is TRBJ2-3, the V gene TRBV6-1; TRBD2 is a possible D gene (6 bases). Germline V lookup: CDR1 MNHNS, CDR2 SASEGT. The germline V and J ends were trimmed by 8 bases and 2 bases, with 17 bases remaining between them. There are 15 residues in the CDR3. Here the CDR3 DNA reads TGTGCCAGCCATTCGCTGGCGGGGTACACAGATACGCAGTATTTT. Amino acid sequence: CASHSLAGYTDTQYF.

The V call is TRBV10-3, the J call TRBJ2-7; the match to TRBD2 covers 7 bases. Germline values: CDR1 ENHRY, CDR2 SYGVKD. CDR3 length: 15 residues. After removal of 4 bases from V and 2 bases from J, the junction contained 8 bases not matched to a gene. CDR3 in amino acids: CAISGAAGVPYEQYF. In DNA, the CDR3 is TGTGCCATCAGTGGAGCGGCGGGAGTCCCCTACGAGCAGTACTTC.

The chain uses TRBV20-1 and TRBJ1-5; D not certain. Trimming stripped 0 bases from V and 2 bases from J, with 8 bases between. The CDR3 is 14 residues long. Germline CDR1 reads DFQATT; CDR2 reads SNEGSKA (reference sequence). CDR3 protein: CSARETAGNQPQHF. CDR3 nucleotides: TGCAGTGCTAGAGAAACAGCCGGCAATCAGCCCCAGCATTTT.

The chain uses TRBV5-1 and TRBJ2-7, with TRBD2 matching 7 bases. This CDR3 has 14 amino acids. V gave up 4 bases and J gave up 3 bases; unmatched junction bases: 7. The germline gives CDR1 SGHRS, CDR2 YFSETQ. The CDR3 region has the DNA TGCGCCAGCAGCCGTATAGGCGGGAGCTACGAGCAGTACTTC. Translating gives CASSRIGGSYEQYF.

This chain joins TRBV7-9 and TRBJ1-4; no definite D call. From germline, CDR1 is SEHNR and CDR2 FQNEAQ (reference sequence). Trimming cost V 5 bases and J 3 bases, with 7 bases left between them. The CDR3 is 13 amino acids. Here the CDR3 DNA reads TGTGCCAGCAGCCCCGAACCTAATGAAAAACTGTTTTTT. Its protein is CASSPEPNEKLFF.

The V gene is TRBV4-2, the J gene TRBJ2-3; TRBD2 is a possible D gene (5 bases). The CDR3 is 16 residues long. Germline assignment: CDR1 LGHNA and CDR2 YNFKEQ. V dropped 7 bases and J dropped 3 bases, with 20 bases sitting between them. Here the CDR3 reads CASNHVLAGGTDTQYF. In nucleotides, the CDR3 is TGTGCCAGCAACCATGTGCTTGCGGGCGGAACAGATACGCAGTATTTT.

The chain recombines TRBV20-1 with TRBJ1-2, with D unclear. The CDR3 sequence is 12 residues long. The germline gives CDR1 DFQATT, CDR2 SNEGSKA (reference sequence). The V end was cut by 3 bases, the J end by 0 bases, with 5 bases between. This chain's CDR3 is CSARVPNYGYTF. The DNA for the CDR3 is TGCAGTGCTAGGGTCCCTAACTATGGCTACACCTTC.

This clonotype was seen a handful of times. This chain joins TRBV10-3 and TRBJ1-4; D remains ambiguous. The V gene's germline CDR1 is ENHRY and CDR2 SYGVKD. The CDR3 contains 15 residues. Trimming cost V 5 bases and J 3 bases, with 13 bases left between them. In DNA form, the CDR3 reads TGTGCCATCAGTCGCCACGCGGTACCTAATGAAAAACTGTTTTTT. Translated, it gives CAISRHAVPNEKLFF.

The gene calls are TRBV20-1 and TRBJ2-3, with D hard to call. CDR1 is DFQATT and CDR2 is SNEGSKA in the germline V gene (reference sequence). There are 14 residues in the CDR3. V lost 0 bases and J lost 4, with 11 bases in between. CDR3 protein: CSARDAGVPDTQYF. The CDR3 DNA reads as TGCAGTGCTAGAGATGCTGGTGTTCCAGATACGCAGTATTTT.

A note on this clonotype: The germline gene is not matched at one end of the junction; a read error may be the cause. The chain uses TRBV9 and TRBJ2-3; TRBD1 is a possible D gene (7 bases). The CDR3 runs to 15 residues. Germline assignment: CDR1 SGDLS and CDR2 YYNGEE. Here the CDR3 DNA reads TGTGCCAGCAGTGTGGAGGGGGCTAGGACAGATGCGCAGTATTTT. As protein: CASSVEGARTDAQYF.

The chain joins TRBV20-1 to TRBJ2-1; D is ambiguous. This CDR3 is 12 amino acids long. From germline, CDR1 is DFQATT and CDR2 SNEGSKA (reference sequence). The ends were cut back, 3 bases at V and 8 bases at J, with 11 bases in the middle. The CDR3 coding sequence is TGCAGTGCTAGGTCGAATTTCGATGAGCAGTTCTTC. Encoded protein: CSARSNFDEQFF.

This clonotype has only a few counts. The chain has TRBV4-2 and TRBJ2-7; D possibly uses TRBD1 or TRBD2 (5 bases each). This CDR3 is 15 amino acids long. Trimming took off 3 bases at V and 0 bases at J, with 12 bases between the two ends. Germline V gene sequence: CDR1 LGHNA, CDR2 YNFKEQ. The CDR3 protein is CASSHAGTVSYEQYF. CDR3 bases: TGTGCCAGCAGCCACGCCGGGACCGTCTCCTACGAGCAGTACTTC.

CDR3 DNA sequence: TGTGCCATTACGACTAGCGGTAGCACAGATACGCAGTATTTT. This encodes CAITTSGSTDTQYF. The chain has TRBV28 and TRBJ2-3; 9 bases are shared with TRBD2. Trimming at V came to 10 bases and at J to 0 bases, leaving 5 bases not matched to a gene. The length of the CDR3 is 14 residues. The V gene's germline CDR1 is MDHEN and CDR2 SYDVKM.

The chain recombines TRBV5-4 with TRBJ2-1; the D is unclear. Germline V gives CDR1 SGHNT, CDR2 YYREEE (reference sequence). The CDR3 loop spans 13 amino acids. Deletions cut 2 bases from V and 11 bases from J, with 14 bases between. Here the CDR3 reads CASSFELDRQQFF. The DNA of the CDR3 is TGTGCCAGCAGCTTTGAACTGGACCGCCAGCAGTTCTTC.